Shown below are 22 T cell receptor beta chains from a single sample sequenced in a study of CD8+CD57+ T cells in acquired aplastic anemia. According to the study, genomic DNA was the template for TCR beta VDJ and CDR3 profiling. MiXCR was run by TCRdb on the reads, yielding one entry per CDR3 protein. In the table there are more than 100,000 distinct CDR3 sequences, around 41% of which are singletons. What was sequenced was sorted CD4+, CD8+, or CD8+CD57+ T cells (not recorded which) from PBMCs. The receptor set was obtained from a human donor in good health, serving as a control.

As to this clonotype: A much larger clonotype is one base distant, so this may be a read error. V and J are TRBV6-1 and TRBJ1-1, with D unclear. This CDR3 is built from 12 residues. The V gene lost 4 bases and the J gene lost 10 bases, with 13 bases spanning the gap. Germline V gives CDR1 MNHNS, CDR2 SASEGT. The CDR3 loop is CASSAVLSGAFF. In DNA form, the CDR3 reads TGTGCCAGCAGTGCCGTCCTGAGCGGAGCTTTCTTT.

This clonotype has at least ten counts. In nucleotides, the CDR3 is TGTGCCAGCAGCGTAGCCCAGGTGGCAGATACGCAGTATTTT. This gives the protein CASSVAQVADTQYF. The chain links TRBV9 to TRBJ2-3; D gene unclear. From germline, CDR1 is SGDLS and CDR2 YYNGEE. The CDR3 is made up of 14 amino acids. V was cut by 0 bases and J by 4 bases, with 9 bases left in between.

V gene TRBV2 combines with J gene TRBJ2-5; TRBD1 matches at 10 bases. J lost 11 bases, V lost 6 bases, and 3 bases had no gene match. Germline-derived CDR1 and CDR2 are SNHLY and FYNNEI. The CDR3 runs 11 residues. The DNA of the CDR3 is TGTGCCAGCAGGCGACAGGGGGCGCAGTACTTC. This encodes CASRRQGAQYF.

The chain recombines TRBV6-2 or TRBV6-3 with TRBJ1-4, with a tentative D call TRBD1 (5 bases). Germline CDR1 MNHEY, CDR2 SVGEGT. Trimming left V 5 bases short and J 5 bases short, with 12 bases between. The CDR3 covers 14 residues. The CDR3 is CASSHGASNEKLFF. CDR3 DNA sequence: TGTGCCAGCAGTCACGGGGCTTCGAATGAAAAACTGTTTTTT.

This clonotype showed up just once. This sequence joins TRBV7-9 and TRBJ2-5; D not resolved. CDR1 and CDR2 from the germline V gene are SEHNR and FQNEAQ (reference sequence). CDR3 length equals 13 residues. Trimming stripped 2 bases from V and 5 bases from J, with 9 bases between. The CDR3 loop reads CASSLSSVETQYF. The CDR3 nucleotides are TGTGCCAGCAGCTTATCCTCAGTTGAGACCCAGTACTTC.

Many counts were recorded for this clonotype. V gene TRBV24-1 combines with J gene TRBJ1-2; D is possibly TRBD1 (6 bases). Germline V gene sequence: CDR1 KGHDR, CDR2 SFDVKD. Trimming shortened V by 4 bases and J by 4 bases, and 9 bases separated the two germline ends. This CDR3 comprises 13 residues. CDR3 nucleotides: TGTGCCACCAGTGAGGGCAGGGGCTATGGCTACACCTTC. Translating it yields CATSEGRGYGYTF.

This clonotype was counted ten times or more. V is TRBV5-1 and J is TRBJ1-1; 9 nucleotides match TRBD1. CDR1 is SGHRS and CDR2 is YFSETQ in the germline V gene. V dropped 4 bases and J dropped 5; count of bases not matched to a gene: 6. CDR3 length equals 14 residues. CDR3 coding DNA: TGCGCCAGCAGCCTACAGGGGGCGGGAACTGAAGCTTTCTTT. It yields the protein CASSLQGAGTEAFF.

In its sample, this clonotype was seen many times. V gene TRBV10-3 combines with J gene TRBJ1-6; D ambiguous. Germline CDR1 and CDR2: ENHRY and SYGVKD. The CDR3 spans 12 residues. V lost 6 bases to trimming and J lost 7 bases, with 7 bases between them. CDR3 bases: TGTGCCATCAGCCCGACAAATTCACCCCTCCACTTT. Protein product: CAISPTNSPLHF.

This clonotype was detected once. CDR3 region: CSARARGSRGSPLHF. The CDR3 DNA follows: TGCAGTGCTAGAGCCCGAGGCTCTAGGGGTTCACCCCTCCACTTT. V usage is TRBV20-1 and J usage is TRBJ1-6; D may be TRBD1 (5 bases). Germline V lookup: CDR1 DFQATT, CDR2 SNEGSKA (reference sequence). V shed 1 base and J shed 9 bases, with 16 bases lying between them. This CDR3 has 15 amino acids.

This clonotype appeared many times. This sequence joins TRBV19 and TRBJ2-5, with 10 bases lining up with TRBD2. The trim removed 4 bases at V and 5 bases at J, leaving 7 bases unmatched. CDR1 LNHDA and CDR2 SQIVND come from the germline V gene (reference sequence). The CDR3 totals 15 residues. The CDR3 loop is CASSTGLASGETQYF. The DNA for the CDR3 is TGTGCCAGTAGTACGGGACTAGCGTCTGGGGAGACCCAGTACTTC.

The rearrangement joins TRBV7-2 to TRBJ2-3; tentative D call: TRBD1 (6 bases). V gave up 8 bases and J gave up 5 bases, with 11 bases separating them. Germline assignment: CDR1 SGHTA and CDR2 FQGNSA. The CDR3 runs 12 residues. The CDR3 protein is CASGKQGDTQYF. The CDR3, as DNA: TGTGCCAGCGGCAAACAGGGAGATACGCAGTATTTT.

The gene calls are TRBV15 and TRBJ1-1; D call uncertain. Trimming removed 5 bases at V and 2 bases at J, with 21 bases between. Germline V gives CDR1 LNHNV, CDR2 YYDKDF (reference sequence). The CDR3 runs 17 residues. For the CDR3, the DNA is TGTGCCACCAGCCGTGCGCCGGGCAGAGACTCAAACACTGAAGCTTTCTTT. It encodes CATSRAPGRDSNTEAFF.

In its sample, this clonotype was seen once. The J gene is TRBJ2-2, the V gene TRBV10-3; D gene ambiguous. Germline values: CDR1 ENHRY, CDR2 SYGVKD. The V end was cut by 3 bases, the J end by 2 bases, with 7 bases between. The length of the CDR3 is 14 residues. The CDR3 bases are TGTGCCATCAGTGATTGGCTTAACACCGGGGAGCTGTTTTTT. It encodes CAISDWLNTGELFF.

Concerning this clonotype itself: Since a much larger clone is just one base distant, this may be a read error. This rearrangement joins TRBV11-1 to TRBJ2-1, with a tentative D call TRBD2 (5 bases). The CDR3 contains 18 residues. Germline CDR1 and CDR2: SGHAT and FQDESV (reference sequence). CDR3 nucleotides: TGTGCCAGCAGCTATTTCCCTCCGCGGGCCTACTCCGACAATGGGCAGTTCTTC. It is translated as CASSYFPPRAYSDNGQFF.

Comment on this clonotype: One end of the junction is discordant with germline, which a read error may explain. This chain uses TRBV24-1 with TRBJ2-2; D possibly corresponds to TRBD1 (7 bases). The V gene's germline CDR1 is KGHDR and CDR2 SFDVKD. This CDR3 comprises 14 residues. The CDR3 DNA is TGTGCCGCCAGTAACTCAGGGGGGACCGGGGGGCTGTTTTTT. It yields the protein CAASNSGGTGGLFF.

This chain connects TRBV4-3 to TRBJ2-5; TRBD2 matches 9 bases. V shed 1 base and J 4 bases; nucleotides not matched to a gene: 13. The CDR3 totals 18 residues. Germline CDR1 and CDR2: LGHNA and YSLEER. The CDR3 loop is CASSQGIGGGALGETQYF. The CDR3, as DNA: TGCGCCAGCAGCCAAGGAATTGGCGGGGGGGCCTTGGGAGAGACCCAGTACTTC.

This clonotype was seen at least ten times. This chain connects TRBV5-1 to TRBJ2-7; TRBD1 is a possible D gene (5 bases). This CDR3 has 15 residues. The germline V and J ends were trimmed by 0 bases and 3 bases, with 13 bases remaining between them. Germline CDR1 reads SGHRS; CDR2 reads YFSETQ. As DNA, the CDR3 is TGCGCCAGCAGCTTGGCGTCAGGGCCCAACTACGAGCAGTACTTC. The encoded protein is CASSLASGPNYEQYF.

This clonotype appeared many times. The gene calls are TRBV7-9 and TRBJ1-6; possibly TRBD1 for D (6 bases). CDR3 length: 19 amino acids. V lost 3 bases and J 0 bases, leaving 18 bases between the germline ends. The germline V gene encodes CDR1 SEHNR and CDR2 FQNEAQ (reference sequence). CDR3 in amino acids: CASSFHSRGLSSYNSPLHF. The CDR3 coding sequence is TGTGCCAGCAGCTTTCATTCCAGGGGTCTAAGCTCCTATAATTCACCCCTCCACTTT. The full variable domain, completed using reference TRBV7-9 and TRBJ1-6, is DTGVSQNPRHKITKRGQNVTFRCDPISEHNRLYWYRQTLGQGPEFLTYFQNEAQLEKSRLLSDRFSAERPKGSFSTLEIQRTEQGDSAMYLCASSFHSRGLSSYNSPLHFGNGTRLTVT.

At least ten counts were recorded for this clonotype. V gene TRBV12-3 or TRBV12-4 combines with J gene TRBJ2-1, with 12 bases identical to TRBD1. The J segment lost 9 bases and the V segment lost 5 bases, leaving 11 bases of the junction unmatched. The CDR3 is 16 amino acids. CDR3 region: CASSAQPGQGASEQFF. The CDR3 bases are TGTGCCAGCAGTGCCCAACCGGGACAGGGGGCGAGTGAGCAGTTCTTC.

Comments on this clonotype: With a much larger clone just one base away, this may be a read error. This chain connects TRBV5-6 to TRBJ2-1; D remains unclear. CDR3 size: 13 residues. Per germline, CDR1 SGHDT and CDR2 YYEEEE. This chain's CDR3 is CAISLSAYNEQFF. Here the CDR3 DNA reads TGTGCCATCAGCTTGAGCGCCTACAATGAGCAGTTCTTC.

The genes are TRBV2 and TRBJ1-1; 7 nucleotides agree with TRBD1. Germline CDR1 and CDR2: SNHLY and FYNNEI. The CDR3 extends over 13 amino acids. V lost 8 bases to trimming and J lost 1 base; unmatched junction nucleotides: 4. The CDR3: CASGDRPNTEAFF. As DNA, the CDR3 is TGTGCCAGCGGGGACAGACCGAACACTGAAGCTTTCTTT.

The chain has TRBV10-2 and TRBJ1-6; D ambiguous. This CDR3 comprises 13 residues. Trimming shortened V by 5 bases and J by 14 bases, and 16 bases separated the two germline ends. Germline loops: CDR1 WSHSY, CDR2 SAAADI. For the CDR3, the DNA is TGCGCCAGCAGTTTGAATGGGGAGGGTGCCCTCCACTTT. Its translation: CASSLNGEGALHF.